The 15 T cell receptor beta chains listed next were all sequenced from one sample in a study of blood T cell repertoires in COVID-19. Produced via immunoSEQ multiplex PCR; TCRdb's table is partial and in-frame only. The repertoire includes roughly 410,000 clones, 89% of them detected once, and approximately 1.5% sits in the top ten. The material sequenced was peripheral blood. The receptors here all came from a middle-aged woman with COVID-19, enrolled during active disease.

The chain is built from TRBV28 and TRBJ2-1, with 7 nucleotides matching TRBD1. V shed 6 bases and J 3 bases; nucleotides not matched to a gene: 8. Per the germline V gene, CDR1 is MDHEN and CDR2 is SYDVKM. This CDR3 spans 15 amino acids. The DNA of the CDR3 is TGTGCCAGCAGATTCGGGACAGCCCTCTACAATGAGCAGTTCTTC. Translation: CASRFGTALYNEQFF.

The V call is TRBV29-1, the J call TRBJ1-5; tentative D call: TRBD1 (5 bases). Germline values: CDR1 SQVTM, CDR2 ANQGSEA. The CDR3 is made up of 13 amino acids. V lost 7 bases and J 0 bases, leaving 10 bases between the germline ends. The CDR3 sequence: CSAADSSNQPQHF. As DNA, the CDR3 is TGCAGCGCCGCAGACAGTAGCAATCAGCCCCAGCATTTT.

The chain recombines TRBV5-8 with TRBJ1-6; D unresolved. Trimming pared 3 bases from V and 9 bases from J, leaving 10 bases between. Germline V gene sequence: CDR1 SGHTS, CDR2 YDEGEE. The CDR3 covers 13 residues. The CDR3, as DNA: TGTGCCAGCAGCTACAGAACTGCTTCACCCCTCCACTTT. This sequence encodes CASSYRTASPLHF.

The chain combines TRBV10-2 with TRBJ1-2, with 7 bases matching TRBD1. Germline CDR1 and CDR2: WSHSY and SAAADI. This CDR3 region has 14 residues. After removal of 0 bases from V and 5 bases from J, the junction contained 3 bases not matched to a gene. CDR3 region: CASSESGTEYGYTF. The CDR3 bases are TGCGCCAGCAGTGAGTCCGGGACAGAGTATGGCTACACCTTC.

The chain combines TRBV11-3 with TRBJ2-1; 11 nucleotides agree with TRBD2. CDR3 length: 15 residues. Germline V lookup: CDR1 SGHNT, CDR2 YENEEA. The junction had 1 base not matched to a gene; V was cut back by 0 bases and J by 6 bases. CDR3 DNA: TGTGCCAGCAGCTTAGAACTAGCGGGAGTCAATGAGCAGTTCTTC. This gives the protein CASSLELAGVNEQFF.

This chain connects TRBV15 to TRBJ1-2; a possible D gene is TRBD1 (6 bases). V was clipped by 0 bases and J by 2 bases, with 13 bases between them. Germline V CDR1 and CDR2: LNHNV, YYDKDF (reference sequence). The CDR3 extends over 16 amino acids. The CDR3 DNA reads as TGTGCCACCAGCAGAGATGGGACACTCCAGAACTATGGCTACACCTTC. Its protein product is CATSRDGTLQNYGYTF.

The chain joins TRBV6-6 to TRBJ2-5; a possible D gene is TRBD1 (6 bases). The CDR3 has 14 residues. Deletions cut 0 bases from V and 10 bases from J, with 15 bases between. Germline V gives CDR1 MNHNY, CDR2 SVGAGI (reference sequence). CDR3 DNA: TGTGCCAGCAGTTACTCCAGGGGTAGTAAGAGCCAGTACTTC. Encoded protein: CASSYSRGSKSQYF.

The V and J genes are TRBV5-6 and TRBJ1-1, with D tentatively TRBD1 (5 bases). The CDR3 spans 15 residues. V lost 1 base and J 5 bases, leaving 15 bases between the germline ends. CDR1 and CDR2 from the germline V gene are SGHDT and YYEEEE. For the CDR3, the DNA is TGTGCCAGCAGCTTGCCTGGCAGGGATAGTACTGAAGCTTTCTTT. Translation: CASSLPGRDSTEAFF.

The genes are TRBV19 and TRBJ1-5, with TRBD1 matching 7 bases. The germline V gene encodes CDR1 LNHDA and CDR2 SQIVND (reference sequence). The CDR3 has 14 residues. Trimming cost V 7 bases and J 3 bases; bases outside gene matches: 6. The CDR3 reads CASTPGTVNQPQHF. The CDR3 bases are TGTGCCAGTACTCCGGGGACAGTCAATCAGCCCCAGCATTTT.

The chain has TRBV3-1 (or the pseudogene TRBV3-2) and TRBJ2-3, with D perhaps TRBD2 (6 bases). From germline, CDR1 is LGHDT and CDR2 YNNKEL (reference sequence). CDR3 length: 15 amino acids. The V end was cut by 5 bases, the J end by 4 bases, with 16 bases between. CDR3 DNA: TGTGCCAGCAGCGAACCGACTAGTGGGCCAGATACGCAGTATTTT. Translating it yields CASSEPTSGPDTQYF.

The CDR3 DNA is TGTGCCAGCAGAACAGGGGGCGCGGGCTACACCTTC. Translated, it gives CASRTGGAGYTF. The chain carries TRBV28 and TRBJ1-2; TRBD1 agrees at 9 bases. Germline CDR1 MDHEN, CDR2 SYDVKM. With V trimmed by 6 bases and J by 8 bases, 4 bases remained unmatched. The CDR3 extends over 12 amino acids.

The chain recombines TRBV7-8 with TRBJ2-5; 11 nucleotides line up with TRBD2. The germline V gene encodes CDR1 SGHVS and CDR2 FQNEAQ. This CDR3 has 16 amino acids. Unmatched junction bases numbered 6, after V lost 4 bases and J lost 2 bases. This CDR3 reads CASSSGVAGGQETQYF. For the CDR3, the DNA is TGTGCCAGCAGCTCGGGAGTAGCGGGGGGGCAAGAGACCCAGTACTTC.

This chain links TRBV5-1 with TRBJ1-6; 9 nucleotides agree with TRBD1. This CDR3 is built from 15 residues. In germline, CDR1 is SGHRS, CDR2 YFSETQ. The junction had 4 bases not matched to a gene; V was cut back by 2 bases and J by 7 bases. The CDR3 DNA reads as TGCGCCAGCAGCTTCGGAGACAGGGGGAATTCACCCCTCCACTTT. Translation gives CASSFGDRGNSPLHF.

This clone came up a few times. The rearrangement joins TRBV4-1 to TRBJ2-3; TRBD1 is a possible D gene (5 bases). Trimming cost V 4 bases and J 4 bases, with 12 bases left between them. CDR3 size: 14 residues. The V gene's germline CDR1 is MGHRA and CDR2 YSYEKL. CDR3 loop: CASSPQDLADTQYF. The CDR3 DNA reads TGCGCCAGCAGCCCACAGGATTTAGCAGATACGCAGTATTTT.

The V and J genes are TRBV15 and TRBJ2-7; maybe TRBD2 (6 bases). Deletions cut 6 bases from V and 1 base from J, with 10 bases between. Germline V gene lookup returns CDR1 LNHNV and CDR2 YYDKDF (reference sequence). The length of the CDR3 is 13 residues. The CDR3 coding sequence is TGTGCCACCAGACTTAGCGGTTCCTACGAGCAGTACTTC. It is translated as CATRLSGSYEQYF.